The 32 T cell receptor beta chains below all came from one sample that was sequenced in a study of identical twins. Each CDR3 protein gets one entry after TCRdb re-called the 5' RACE reads with MiXCR. This sample carries approximately 590,000 distinct CDR3 sequences, roughly 9.5% of them seen once, and the ten largest clones take roughly 3%. This sample also appeared in a second study, on yellow fever vaccine responses in identical twins.

The sequenced sample was PBMCs. The receptor source for this set is a woman in her late teens or twenties in good health.

This clonotype was recorded at least ten times. The V and J genes are TRBV20-1 and TRBJ2-3; D is unclear. The CDR3 is 15 amino acids. Germline CDR1 and CDR2: DFQATT and SNEGSKA (reference sequence). Trimming took 2 bases from V and 0 from J, leaving 12 bases between them. CDR3 in DNA: TGCAGTGCTAGATTTGGCTATCCTAGCACAGATACGCAGTATTTT. Protein product: CSARFGYPSTDTQYF.

This clonotype has more than one count but fewer than ten. V gene TRBV5-6 combines with J gene TRBJ2-2; TRBD1 matches at 8 bases. With 7 bases clipped from V and 1 base from J, the junction kept 12 bases outside the gene matches. The length of the CDR3 is 17 residues. Germline V gene sequence: CDR1 SGHDT, CDR2 YYEEEE. CDR3 residues: CASGDRGGSRNTGELFF. In DNA form, the CDR3 reads TGTGCCAGCGGAGACAGGGGAGGTAGTAGGAACACCGGGGAGCTGTTTTTT.

This clonotype has ten or more counts. The V call is TRBV28, the J call TRBJ2-1, with 7 bases fitting TRBD1. Germline V CDR1 and CDR2: MDHEN, SYDVKM. Trimming at V came to 6 bases and at J to 3 bases, leaving 11 bases not matched to a gene. The CDR3 is made up of 16 amino acids. The CDR3 sequence is CASSESATGFYNEQFF. CDR3 coding DNA: TGTGCCAGCAGCGAAAGCGCGACAGGGTTCTACAATGAGCAGTTCTTC.

V and J are TRBV6-2 or TRBV6-3 and TRBJ2-1; no firm D call. V was trimmed by 6 bases and J by 0 bases, leaving 21 bases between them. The germline V gene encodes CDR1 MNHEY and CDR2 SVGEGT. The CDR3 runs 18 residues. CDR3 in DNA: TGTGCCAGCAGCTACGACAAAACGACACCTCCCTCCTACAATGAGCAGTTCTTC. Translated: CASSYDKTTPPSYNEQFF.

This clonotype was found many times. The V and J genes are TRBV15 and TRBJ1-1; 8 bases are shared with TRBD1. Germline V gene data show CDR1 as LNHNV and CDR2 as YYDKDF (reference sequence). The CDR3 is 16 amino acids. The ends lost 3 bases at V and 1 base at J; junction bases unmatched: 7. The CDR3 reads CATSSDYRGSNTEAFF. The CDR3 bases are TGTGCCACCAGCAGTGACTACAGGGGGTCGAACACTGAAGCTTTCTTT. Supplemented by reference TRBV15 and TRBJ1-1, the full variable domain reads DAMVIQNPRYQVTQFGKPVTLSCSQTLNHNVMYWYQQKSSQAPKLLFHYYDKDFNNEADTPDNFQSRRPNTSFCFLDIRSPGLGDTAMYLCATSSDYRGSNTEAFFGQGTRLTVV.

This clonotype was detected ten times or more. The genes are TRBV12-3 or TRBV12-4 and TRBJ1-5, with unresolved D. Trimming shortened V by 1 base and J by 3 bases, and 13 bases separated the two germline ends. CDR3 length equals 16 residues. CDR3 amino acids: CASSLGPGSNNQPQHF. CDR3 nucleotide sequence: TGTGCCAGCAGTTTAGGGCCGGGTTCAAACAATCAGCCCCAGCATTTT.

This clonotype was counted only a few times. The chain employs TRBV10-3 and TRBJ2-7, with TRBD2 identical over 7 bases. This CDR3 contains 14 residues. From germline, CDR1 is ENHRY and CDR2 SYGVKD. V trimming: 4 bases; J trimming: 5 bases; junction bases outside the gene matches: 8. The chain's CDR3 is CAISGGSGSDEQYF. The CDR3 nucleotides read TGTGCCATCAGTGGCGGGAGTGGTAGCGACGAGCAGTACTTC.

This clonotype was observed at least ten times. The chain employs TRBV12-3 or TRBV12-4 and TRBJ2-7; a weak D match, TRBD1 (5 bases). CDR3 length: 16 amino acids. V lost 2 bases, J lost 3 bases, and 17 bases lay in between. CDR3 amino acids: CASSLSSGLGHYEQYF. The CDR3 coding sequence is TGTGCCAGCAGTTTATCCTCAGGGTTGGGGCACTACGAGCAGTACTTC.

V is TRBV7-9 and J is TRBJ1-1, with 8 bases that match TRBD1. Germline CDR1 reads SEHNR; CDR2 reads FQNEAQ (reference sequence). The CDR3 runs 13 residues. J gave up 12 bases and V 1 base, and 7 bases lay outside the gene matches. The CDR3 DNA reads TGTGCCAGCAGCTTAGGGACAGGGATGGAATCTTTCTTT. Its protein is CASSLGTGMESFF.

This rearrangement joins TRBV6-1 to TRBJ2-2; D may be TRBD1 or TRBD2 (5 bases each). The CDR3 is 16 residues long. Trimming cost V 8 bases and J 4 bases, with 20 bases left between them. Germline CDR1 reads MNHNS; CDR2 reads SASEGT. The CDR3 here is CASYRGGGSLTGELFF. CDR3 coding DNA: TGTGCCAGCTATAGGGGCGGAGGTTCCCTCACCGGGGAGCTGTTTTTT.

This clonotype was counted ten times or more. This chain links TRBV5-1 with TRBJ2-1; 7 positions match TRBD2. V was pared by 0 bases and J by 7 bases, with 7 bases of the junction left unmatched. The CDR3 loop spans 15 amino acids. Germline V gene lookup returns CDR1 SGHRS and CDR2 YFSETQ. The CDR3 loop is CASSLAGTTQNEQFF. CDR3 sequence (DNA): TGCGCCAGCAGCTTGGCCGGGACTACGCAAAATGAGCAGTTCTTC.

This clonotype was counted a few times. In nucleotides, the CDR3 is TGTGCCAGCAGCTTACCGGGACAGGGGTCTCAGCCCCAGCATTTT. It encodes CASSLPGQGSQPQHF. V gene TRBV7-2 combines with J gene TRBJ1-5; 10 bases are shared with TRBD1. Germline assignment: CDR1 SGHTA and CDR2 FQGNSA. This CDR3 is built from 15 residues. V trimming: 2 bases; J trimming: 6 bases; junction bases outside the gene matches: 4.

This clonotype was counted a few times. The rearrangement uses TRBV20-1 and TRBJ2-1, with D possibly TRBD2 on 6 matching bases. Germline values: CDR1 DFQATT, CDR2 SNEGSKA (reference sequence). CDR3 length equals 14 residues. V was pared by 5 bases and J by 12 bases, with 23 bases between. The CDR3 reads CSAGAGTPGSGQFF. The CDR3 DNA reads TGCAGTGCTGGGGCCGGGACTCCCGGGTCCGGGCAGTTCTTC.

There are many counts of this clonotype. The J gene is TRBJ2-3, the V gene TRBV3-1; 7 nucleotides line up with TRBD1. Germline CDR1 reads LGHDT; CDR2 reads YNNKEL (reference sequence). Losses at the gene ends were 5 bases for V and 1 base for J; bases not matched to a gene: 3. CDR3 length equals 14 residues. This CDR3 reads CASSYDRGTDTQYF. Here the CDR3 DNA reads TGTGCCAGCAGCTACGACAGGGGCACAGATACGCAGTATTTT.

This clonotype occurred a few times. This sequence joins TRBV5-4 and TRBJ2-1; 7 nucleotides line up with TRBD1. The CDR3 spans 15 residues. Germline V gene lookup returns CDR1 SGHNT and CDR2 YYREEE (reference sequence). V lost 5 bases to trimming and J lost 0 bases; unmatched junction nucleotides: 5. The DNA of the CDR3 is TGTGCCAGCAGATCCGGGACAGACTCCTACAATGAGCAGTTCTTC. Translation: CASRSGTDSYNEQFF. The full variable domain, its missing parts supplied by reference TRBV5-4 and TRBJ2-1, is ETGVTQSPTHLIKTRGQQVTLRCSSQSGHNTVSWYQQALGQGPQFIFQYYREEENGRGNFPPRFSGLQFPNYSSELNVNALELDDSALYLCASRSGTDSYNEQFFGPGTRLTVL.

This clonotype was counted between two and nine times. The CDR3 DNA reads TGTGCCAGCAGCGCCCGGGACGCTAGGTCGTACTTC. Its protein product is CASSARDARSYF. The chain carries TRBV7-2 and TRBJ2-7; TRBD1 or TRBD2 may be the D gene (5 bases each). The CDR3 is 12 amino acids. V was clipped by 5 bases and J by 12 bases, with 17 bases between them. The germline V gene has CDR1 SGHTA and CDR2 FQGNSA.

The CDR3 loop reads CAAEDRVYEQYF. CDR3 in DNA: TGTGCCGCCGAGGACAGGGTTTATGAGCAGTACTTC. The rearrangement links TRBV25-1 to TRBJ2-7; 8 bases map to TRBD1. Trimming removed 11 bases from V and 7 bases from J; junction bases left unmatched: 10. This CDR3 spans 12 amino acids. Per germline, CDR1 MGHDK and CDR2 SYGVNS.

This clonotype appeared many times. The chain uses TRBV3-1 and TRBJ1-1; tentative D call: TRBD1 (5 bases). Deletions cut 1 base from V and 7 bases from J, with 13 bases between. The length of the CDR3 is 14 residues. Germline CDR1 reads LGHDT; CDR2 reads YNNKEL (reference sequence). The CDR3 DNA reads TGTGCCAGCAGCCAAGTCTCCTGGGGGGATGAAGCTTTCTTT. The encoded protein is CASSQVSWGDEAFF.

This clonotype has a handful of counts. Here the CDR3 reads CASSPGLFSTDNEQFF. The CDR3 DNA reads as TGTGCCAGCAGCCCGGGACTATTCTCAACCGACAATGAGCAGTTCTTC. The gene calls are TRBV4-2 and TRBJ2-1, with TRBD2 matching over 7 bases. Germline assignment: CDR1 LGHNA and CDR2 YNFKEQ. V gave up 4 bases and J gave up 5 bases; unmatched junction bases: 11. This CDR3 spans 16 amino acids.

The rearrangement uses TRBV3-1 and TRBJ2-1; 12 nucleotides line up with TRBD2. V shed 11 bases, J shed 0 bases, and the junction held 14 bases outside the gene matches. The germline gives CDR1 LGHDT, CDR2 YNNKEL (reference sequence). There are 18 residues in the CDR3. The CDR3 reads CASTQDLAGGSSYNEQFF. The CDR3, as DNA: TGTGCCTCCACCCAAGATCTAGCGGGGGGGAGCTCCTACAATGAGCAGTTCTTC.

This clonotype was seen only a few times. The rearrangement links TRBV4-3 to TRBJ2-3; TRBD2 agrees at 8 bases. This CDR3 comprises 15 residues. V trimming: 4 bases; J trimming: 3 bases; junction bases outside the gene matches: 6. Germline CDR1 reads LGHNA; CDR2 reads YSLEER. Here the CDR3 reads CASSPGERETDTQYF. The CDR3 DNA reads TGCGCCAGCAGCCCCGGCGAGCGGGAGACAGATACGCAGTATTTT.

In this sample, this clonotype turned up many times. The chain couples TRBV15 to TRBJ2-7; 9 nucleotides match TRBD2. Germline V gene lookup returns CDR1 LNHNV and CDR2 YYDKDF (reference sequence). This CDR3 is built from 16 residues. Losses at the gene ends were 1 base for V and 2 bases for J; bases not matched to a gene: 6. The CDR3 DNA reads TGTGCCACCAGCAGAGTTTCGACTAGCGGAGCCTACGAGCAGTACTTC. This encodes CATSRVSTSGAYEQYF.

There are many counts of this clonotype. This chain connects TRBV20-1 to TRBJ2-7, with 8 nucleotides matching TRBD2. V dropped 3 bases and J dropped 2; count of bases not matched to a gene: 3. The length of the CDR3 is 13 residues. CDR1 is DFQATT and CDR2 is SNEGSKA in the germline V gene (reference sequence). This chain's CDR3 is CSASNSGAYEQYF. The CDR3 region has the DNA TGCAGTGCTAGTAATAGCGGGGCCTACGAGCAGTACTTC.

The sample holds a few counts of this clonotype. The J gene is TRBJ2-3, the V gene TRBV5-1, with TRBD2 identical over 11 bases. With V trimmed by 0 bases and J by 6 bases, 6 bases remained unmatched. Looked up from germline, CDR1 is SGHRS and CDR2 is YFSETQ. The CDR3 contains 16 residues. This CDR3 is CASSLVTSGAGDTQYF. The CDR3 DNA sequence: TGCGCCAGCAGCTTGGTGACTAGCGGGGCCGGTGATACGCAGTATTTT.

This clonotype was counted only a few times. The rearrangement joins TRBV7-6 to TRBJ2-3; D gene unclear. Between the trimmed V and J ends, which lost 0 bases and 7 bases, there was a span of 8 bases. The CDR3 has 13 residues. Germline V gene lookup returns CDR1 SGHVS and CDR2 FNYEAQ. The CDR3 nucleotides read TGTGCCAGCAGCTTAGCGCGTTGGAATACGCAGTATTTT. As protein: CASSLARWNTQYF.

This clonotype was observed a handful of times. The genes are TRBV15 and TRBJ2-7, with TRBD1 as a possible D gene (5 bases). Germline V CDR1 and CDR2: LNHNV, YYDKDF (reference sequence). Trimming pared 0 bases from V and 3 bases from J, leaving 15 bases between. The CDR3 length is 16 residues. The chain's CDR3 is CATSRDVRVSDYEQYF. DNA for the CDR3: TGTGCCACCAGCAGAGACGTCAGGGTGTCGGACTACGAGCAGTACTTC.

This clonotype appeared a few times. The J gene is TRBJ2-2, the V gene TRBV6-1, with TRBD1 matching over 10 bases. Germline CDR1 and CDR2: MNHNS and SASEGT. This CDR3 is 15 amino acids long. J gave up 3 bases and V 6 bases, and 4 bases lay outside the gene matches. The CDR3 protein is CASSGTGVDTGELFF. The CDR3 nucleotides are TGTGCCAGCAGCGGGACAGGGGTGGACACCGGGGAGCTGTTTTTT.

This clonotype was found a few times. The J gene is TRBJ2-2, the V gene TRBV19; 8 nucleotides line up with TRBD1. The germline gives CDR1 LNHDA, CDR2 SQIVND (reference sequence). Unmatched junction bases numbered 6, after V lost 5 bases and J lost 7 bases. CDR3 length: 14 amino acids. CDR3 coding DNA: TGTGCCAGTAGTCCCACAGGGGGATTCGGGGAGCTGTTTTTT. This encodes CASSPTGGFGELFF.

This clonotype was detected only a few times. The chain joins TRBV4-3 to TRBJ2-5; a weak D match, TRBD1 (7 bases). CDR3 length equals 15 residues. CDR1 and CDR2 from the germline V gene are LGHNA and YSLEER. Deletions cut 0 bases from V and 5 bases from J, with 13 bases between. CDR3 residues: CASSQDGGGMETQYF. For the CDR3, the DNA is TGCGCCAGCAGCCAAGATGGAGGGGGCATGGAGACCCAGTACTTC.

This clonotype was seen more than once but under ten times. The chain has TRBV28 and TRBJ1-1; 7 positions agree with TRBD1. The CDR3 runs to 12 residues. J was trimmed by 11 bases and V by 5 bases; bases with no gene match: 8. Germline CDR1 reads MDHEN; CDR2 reads SYDVKM. The chain's CDR3 is CASSPHRGSAFF. The CDR3 DNA sequence: TGTGCCAGCAGTCCTCACAGGGGTTCGGCTTTCTTT.

This clonotype was detected only a few times. This sequence joins TRBV7-8 and TRBJ2-5; 13 bases map to TRBD2. The length of the CDR3 is 17 residues. Germline CDR1 SGHVS, CDR2 FQNEAQ. V trimming: 5 bases; J trimming: 2 bases; junction bases outside the gene matches: 8. CDR3 in DNA: TGTGCCAGCAGCCGCGGACTAGCGGGGGCCCTTCAAGAGACCCAGTACTTC. It codes for CASSRGLAGALQETQYF.

This sequence joins TRBV29-1 and TRBJ2-3, with TRBD1 matching over 7 bases. This CDR3 is 11 amino acids long. Germline V gene data show CDR1 as SQVTM and CDR2 as ANQGSEA. The V gene end was trimmed by 7 bases and the J gene end by 10 bases; junction bases not matched to a gene: 8. CDR3: CSAPDRNSQYF. CDR3 bases: TGCAGCGCCCCGGACAGGAACTCGCAGTATTTT.